This TCR beta chain appears in the sequencing data of a study of blood T cell repertoires in COVID-19. Method: immunoSEQ multiplex PCR; TCRdb's copy keeps in-frame clones and lacks some. The sample records approximately 70,000 clones, around 87% being singletons. This CDR3 has 16 amino acids. Germline lookup yields CDR1 SGHVS and CDR2 FQNEAQ. V was clipped by 5 bases and J by 7 bases; unmatched bases: 16. A single count supports this clone. The sequenced sample was peripheral blood. The TCR comes from a man aged 45-65 years with active COVID-19. The chain combines TRBV7-8 with TRBJ1-2; 7 bases align to TRBD1. The CDR3 spells CASSPGGLQGVGGYTF. CDR3 sequence (DNA): TGTGCCAGCAGCCCTGGGGGCCTCCAGGGGGTCGGTGGCTACACCTTC. The variable domain in full, completed from reference TRBV7-8 and TRBJ1-2, reads GAGVSQSPRYKVAKRGQDVALRCDPISGHVSLFWYQQALGQGPEFLTYFQNEAQLDKSGLPSDRFFAERPEGSVSTLKIQRTQQEDSAVYLCASSPGGLQGVGGYTFGSGTRLTVV.